The T cell receptor (beta chain) under discussion was sequenced for a study of shared clonotypes between healthy human individuals. CDR1 SGHVS and CDR2 FNYEAQ come from the germline V gene. This CDR3 has 13 amino acids. Trimming shortened V by 4 bases and J by 3 bases, and 10 bases separated the two germline ends. This clone has ten or more counts. Other DNA sequences in this specimen translate into the identical CDR3. Clones were read by immunoSEQ multiplex PCR, and TCRdb kept only the in-frame ones, dropping some. The sample includes 100,000 to 130,000 clones, 68% of them seen just once. The sequenced sample consisted of memory CD8+ T cells sorted from blood. Subset here: CD45RO+ cells pooled with CCR7-negative TemRA cells. The chain links TRBV7-6 to TRBJ2-7; D is uncertain. The sequence was collected from a woman under 40 in good health. Here the CDR3 reads CASSSGPNYEQYF. CDR3 nucleotide sequence: TGTGCCAGCAGCTCCGGTCCGAACTACGAGCAGTACTTC. Looking up the rest from reference TRBV7-6 and TRBJ2-7 gives the full variable domain: GAGVSQSPRYKVTKRGQDVALRCDPISGHVSLYWYRQALGQGPEFLTYFNYEAQQDKSGLPNDRFSAERPEGSISTLTIQRTEQRDSAMYRCASSSGPNYEQYFGPGTRLTVT.